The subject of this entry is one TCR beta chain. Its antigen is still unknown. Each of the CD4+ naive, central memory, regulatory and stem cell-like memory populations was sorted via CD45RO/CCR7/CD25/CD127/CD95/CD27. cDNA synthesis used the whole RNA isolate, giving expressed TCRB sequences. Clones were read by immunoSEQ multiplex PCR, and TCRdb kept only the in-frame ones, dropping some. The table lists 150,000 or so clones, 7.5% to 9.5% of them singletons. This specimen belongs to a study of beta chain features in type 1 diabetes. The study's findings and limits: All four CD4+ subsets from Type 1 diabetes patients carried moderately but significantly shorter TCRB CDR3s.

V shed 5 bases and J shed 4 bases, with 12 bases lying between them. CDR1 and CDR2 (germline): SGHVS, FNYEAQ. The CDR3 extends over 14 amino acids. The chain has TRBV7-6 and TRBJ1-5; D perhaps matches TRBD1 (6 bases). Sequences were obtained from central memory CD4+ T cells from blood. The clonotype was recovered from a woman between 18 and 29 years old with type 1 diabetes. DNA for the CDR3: TGTGCCAGCAGCCCCACAGGGTATAATCAGCCCCAGCATTTT. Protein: CASSPTGYNQPQHF.